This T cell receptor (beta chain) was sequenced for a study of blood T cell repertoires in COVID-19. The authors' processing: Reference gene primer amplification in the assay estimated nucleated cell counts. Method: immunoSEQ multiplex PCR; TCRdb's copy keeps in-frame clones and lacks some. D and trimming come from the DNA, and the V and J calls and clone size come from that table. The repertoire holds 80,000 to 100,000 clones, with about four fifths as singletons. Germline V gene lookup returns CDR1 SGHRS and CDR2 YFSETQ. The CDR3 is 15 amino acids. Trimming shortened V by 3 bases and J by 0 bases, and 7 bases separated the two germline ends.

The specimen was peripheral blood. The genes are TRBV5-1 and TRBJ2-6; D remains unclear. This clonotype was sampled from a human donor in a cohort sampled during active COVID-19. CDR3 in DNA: TGCGCCAGCAGCTCCCAGGCCTCTGGGGCCAACGTCCTGACTTTC. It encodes CASSSQASGANVLTF. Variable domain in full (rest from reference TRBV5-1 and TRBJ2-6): KAGVTQTPRYLIKTRGQQVTLSCSPISGHRSVSWYQQTPGQGLQFLFEYFSETQRNKGNFPGRFSGRQFSNSRSEMNVSTLELGDSALYLCASSSQASGANVLTFGAGSRLTVL.